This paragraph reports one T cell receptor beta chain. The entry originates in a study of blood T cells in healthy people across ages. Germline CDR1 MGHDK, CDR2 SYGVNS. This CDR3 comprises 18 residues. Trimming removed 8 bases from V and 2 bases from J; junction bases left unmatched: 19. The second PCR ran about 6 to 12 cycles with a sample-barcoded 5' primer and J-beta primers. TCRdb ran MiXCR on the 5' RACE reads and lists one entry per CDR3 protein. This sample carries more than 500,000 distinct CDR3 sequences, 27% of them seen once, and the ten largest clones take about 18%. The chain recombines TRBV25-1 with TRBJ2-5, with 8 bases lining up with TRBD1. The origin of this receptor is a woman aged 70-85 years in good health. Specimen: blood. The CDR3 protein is CASGLGQDEDMGQETQYF. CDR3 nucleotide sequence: TGTGCCAGCGGCTTGGGACAGGACGAGGATATGGGGCAAGAGACCCAGTACTTC.